This TCR beta chain originates from a study of blood T cells in healthy people across ages. PCR was performed a second time for roughly 6 to 12 cycles using a sample-barcoded 5' primer and a J-beta primer mix. Each CDR3 protein is one row after TCRdb ran MiXCR on the 5' RACE reads. The sample has about 800,000 distinct CDR3 sequences, about 25% seen once. This clonotype has only a few counts. This CDR3 is built from 14 residues. Germline-derived CDR1 and CDR2 are SGDLS and YYNGEE. The ends were cut back, 0 bases at V and 2 bases at J, with 9 bases in the middle. The data were also submitted as part of a second study, on T cells of mothers and their children. That paper adds: For each mother, over 9 million TCR beta CDR3 reads were obtained, and for each child, about 3 million. Regardless of relatedness, pairs show thymic selection shaping TCR recombination output in a similar manner. With unrelated pairs as the comparison, related mother-child pairs had a slightly higher overlap that was not significant.

The chain couples TRBV9 to TRBJ2-7; D might be TRBD1 or TRBD2, each matching 5 bases. Sequenced input: blood. This receptor was identified in a boy younger than 18 in good health. This CDR3 reads CASSVASGPYEQYF. The DNA for the CDR3 is TGTGCCAGCAGCGTAGCCTCGGGACCCTACGAGCAGTACTTC.